Described below is a single T cell receptor (beta chain) sequence and its context. These data belong to a study of PD-1 blockade in classical Hodgkin lymphoma. After autologous stem cell transplantation all patients relapsed, and prior brentuximab vedotin exposure differed between cohorts. Trimming took off 0 bases at V and 7 bases at J, with 17 bases between the two ends. This CDR3 spans 16 amino acids. The germline V gene has CDR1 SGHAT and CDR2 FQNNGV. Some clones are missing from TCRdb's copy, which holds only in-frame ones; the method was immunoSEQ multiplex PCR. The table lists about 9,900 clones, 92% of them singletons.

The receptor was isolated from a human donor with classical Hodgkin lymphoma. The specimen was peripheral blood mononuclear cells (PBMCs), collected at baseline. This chain uses TRBV11-2 with TRBJ2-3, with a possible D match to TRBD1 (5 bases). The CDR3 loop is CASSLEGQLGVNTQYF. The CDR3 nucleotides are TGTGCCAGCAGCTTAGAGGGGCAACTCGGAGTAAATACGCAGTATTTT.